This TCR beta chain was obtained from a study of blood T cell repertoires in COVID-19. Across the study: Acute-phase and convalescent COVID-19 samples originated in the United States, Italy and Spain. PBMCs, B-cell-depleted T cells, or T cells were the source of the cDNA or gDNA that made up the material.

V shed 1 base, J shed 4 bases, and the junction held 7 bases outside the gene matches. The CDR3 spans 16 residues. Looked up from germline, CDR1 is SGHRS and CDR2 is YFSETQ. Methods used by the authors: Quantification of nucleated cells was approximated via reference gene primer amplification. Clones were read by immunoSEQ multiplex PCR, and TCRdb kept only the in-frame ones, dropping some. That table gives V, J and clone size, and the DNA gave D and trimming. The table shows more than 150,000 clones, with approximately 80% occurring only once. This clone was counted once. The TCR originated in a human donor in a cohort sampled during active COVID-19. V is TRBV5-1 and J is TRBJ1-3; TRBD1 agrees at 8 bases. The sequenced sample was peripheral blood. The CDR3 nucleotides read TGCGCCAGCAGCTTGTCGGACAGGGTGGCAGGAAACACCATATATTTT. Residues: CASSLSDRVAGNTIYF.